The 12 T cell receptor beta chains listed next were all sequenced from one sample in a study of T-cell reconstitution after alpha-beta-depleted transplantation in children. It was with unique molecular identifiers that the TCRbeta library was prepared. TCRdb processed the PCR reads anew with MiXCR; each CDR3 protein has one entry. The data hold fewer than 550,000 distinct CDR3 sequences, with roughly an eighth observed a single time. Here the sequenced sample was PBMCs, mostly from graft donor cells, taken 180 days after TCRalphabeta/CD19-depleted stem cell transplant. The receptors derive from a female patient aged 2-10 years who had a stem cell transplant for aplastic anemia, so the T cells may come from the graft donor.

This clonotype was seen a handful of times. V usage is TRBV15 and J usage is TRBJ2-5; weak D call: TRBD2 (5 bases). CDR3 length: 15 residues. Germline V gives CDR1 LNHNV, CDR2 YYDKDF (reference sequence). V gave up 2 bases and J gave up 5 bases, with 15 bases separating them. CDR3 amino acids: CATSRIGGGAETQYF. The CDR3 DNA reads TGTGCCACCAGCAGAATTGGAGGCGGTGCGGAGACCCAGTACTTC. Based on the CDR3 plus reference TRBV15 and TRBJ2-5, the full variable domain is DAMVIQNPRYQVTQFGKPVTLSCSQTLNHNVMYWYQQKSSQAPKLLFHYYDKDFNNEADTPDNFQSRRPNTSFCFLDIRSPGLGDTAMYLCATSRIGGGAETQYFGPGTRLLVL.

The table lists this clonotype with many counts. This chain's CDR3 is CASKISGRAGHEQFF. The CDR3 nucleotides are TGTGCCAGCAAAATTAGCGGGAGGGCCGGGCATGAGCAGTTCTTC. The rearrangement joins TRBV27 to TRBJ2-1; 11 bases align to TRBD2. Trimming cost V 7 bases and J 8 bases; bases outside gene matches: 10. Germline loops: CDR1 MNHEY, CDR2 SMNVEV (reference sequence). The CDR3 consists of 15 residues.

This clonotype appeared a few times. The chain carries TRBV30 and TRBJ1-5; 7 bases agree with TRBD1. With V trimmed by 4 bases and J by 3 bases, 3 bases remained unmatched. The length of the CDR3 is 13 residues. The germline CDR1 and CDR2 sequences are GTSNPN and SVGIG (reference sequence). The CDR3 loop is CAWNRGPNQPQHF. CDR3 in DNA: TGTGCCTGGAACAGGGGACCCAATCAGCCCCAGCATTTT.

This clonotype was observed a few times. J is TRBJ1-1 and V is TRBV7-2; 8 positions match TRBD1. Trimming took 2 bases from V and 5 from J; bases not matched to a gene: 4. CDR1 SGHTA and CDR2 FQGNSA come from the germline V gene. The CDR3 is 14 residues long. The CDR3 loop is CASSLRTGRTEAFF. CDR3 sequence (DNA): TGTGCCAGCAGCTTAAGGACAGGGCGAACTGAAGCTTTCTTT.

This clonotype was seen only a few times. J is TRBJ2-1 and V is TRBV20-1, with 11 bases matching TRBD1. CDR1 is DFQATT and CDR2 is SNEGSKA in the germline V gene (reference sequence). The CDR3 runs to 15 residues. Trimming at V came to 5 bases and at J to 5 bases, leaving 8 bases not matched to a gene. DNA of the CDR3: TGCAGTGCTGAAACCGGGACAGGGGGAAACAATGAGCAGTTCTTC. Its protein product is CSAETGTGGNNEQFF.

The rearrangement links TRBV7-3 to TRBJ2-3, with D unresolved. Trimming pared 5 bases from V and 2 bases from J, leaving 14 bases between. The V gene's germline CDR1 is SGHTA and CDR2 FQGTGA. CDR3 size: 15 residues. The CDR3 here is CASSPSTAFTDTQYF. The CDR3 DNA reads TGTGCCAGCAGCCCTTCGACGGCTTTCACAGATACGCAGTATTTT.

This clonotype has more than one count but fewer than ten. DNA of the CDR3: TGTGCCAGCAGCTTACGGACAGGGGCAGGCACCGGGGAGCTGTTTTTT. This gives the protein CASSLRTGAGTGELFF. The V gene is TRBV7-9, the J gene TRBJ2-2; 9 nucleotides line up with TRBD1. The V gene end was trimmed by 2 bases and the J gene end by 4 bases; junction bases not matched to a gene: 5. Germline V lookup: CDR1 SEHNR, CDR2 FQNEAQ (reference sequence). The CDR3 runs to 16 residues.

This clonotype was observed many times. The rearrangement joins TRBV12-3 or TRBV12-4 to TRBJ2-7; 12 positions agree with TRBD2. Germline trimming cut 5 bases from V and 0 bases from J; bases unmatched to any gene: 8. The CDR3 sequence is 17 residues long. CDR3 in amino acids: CASSIGTSGLRSYEQYF. CDR3 coding DNA: TGTGCCAGCAGTATCGGGACTAGCGGGCTTCGCTCCTACGAGCAGTACTTC.

This clonotype has at least ten counts. This sequence joins TRBV12-3 or TRBV12-4 and TRBJ1-5; tentatively, D is TRBD1 (6 bases). The ends were cut back, 6 bases at V and 5 bases at J, with 20 bases in the middle. The CDR3 length is 16 residues. As DNA, the CDR3 is TGTGCCAGCAGCGACTCATGGACAGTACCACATCAGCCCCAGCATTTT. Translation: CASSDSWTVPHQPQHF.

The chain is built from TRBV12-3 or TRBV12-4 and TRBJ2-5; 12 positions match TRBD2. V gave up 7 bases and J gave up 4 bases; unmatched junction bases: 13. CDR3 length: 17 residues. The CDR3 loop reads CASTGPGASGRGETQYF. The CDR3 DNA follows: TGTGCCAGCACCGGCCCTGGGGCTAGCGGGAGGGGAGAGACCCAGTACTTC.

The rearrangement joins TRBV28 to TRBJ2-2; D not certain. This CDR3 has 15 amino acids. Germline CDR1 reads MDHEN; CDR2 reads SYDVKM. V was shortened by 2 bases and J by 5 bases, with 12 bases between the two germline ends. CDR3 nucleotide sequence: TGTGCCAGCAGTTTACTTACCACACCGACCGGGGAGCTGTTTTTT. Translating gives CASSLLTTPTGELFF. The full variable domain, completed using reference TRBV28 and TRBJ2-2, is DVKVTQSSRYLVKRTGEKVFLECVQDMDHENMFWYRQDPGLGLRLIYFSYDVKMKEKGDIPEGYSVSREKKERFSLILESASTNQTSMYLCASSLLTTPTGELFFGEGSRLTVL.

This clonotype was detected only a few times. The V gene is TRBV2, the J gene TRBJ2-5, with D perhaps TRBD2 (7 bases). Trimming left V 7 bases short and J 5 bases short, with 20 bases between. Germline V lookup: CDR1 SNHLY, CDR2 FYNNEI. This CDR3 has 15 amino acids. The CDR3 loop reads CASTPGGGAPETQYF. CDR3 nucleotide sequence: TGTGCCAGCACCCCGGGTGGGGGGGCACCGGAGACCCAGTACTTC.